The present TCR beta chain was sequenced within a study of shared clonotypes between healthy human individuals. The wider study: Donors, aged 18 to 49, were a couple of women and three men. Study results and limitations: Blood was the sole source, and tissue repertoires probably differ. What rarefaction showed was incomplete sorted-subset sequencing despite large depth.

This clone was found once. Antigen specificity is unknown. Sorted-subset replicate PCRs used around 200 ng of genomic DNA. This amount corresponded to 30,000 to 35,000 T cell genomes. Profiled with immunoSEQ multiplex PCR; TCRdb holds only in-frame clones, not every one. Of 2,500,000 or so clones listed, around 93% are singletons. V lost 2 bases and J lost 9, with 20 bases in between. The germline V gene encodes CDR1 SGHTA and CDR2 FQGNSA. CDR3 length: 16 amino acids. The chain couples TRBV7-2 to TRBJ1-5; possible D gene TRBD1, 5 bases. Sequencing input: naive CD4+ T cells from PBMCs. Regarding subset: CD45RA+ positively selected. The TCR comes from a man younger than 30 in good health. Some clones in this sample may be carry-over from other donors' samples. CDR3 bases: TGTGCCAGCAGCTTATGGTCAGGTGGGGGTACATGGCCCCAGCATTTT. Translating gives CASSLWSGGGTWPQHF.